This is a list of T cell receptor beta chains from one sample in a study of OX40 agonist ivuxolimab in advanced cancers. TCRdb keeps only in-frame clones here, not all; method: immunoSEQ multiplex PCR. This table holds 55,000 to 70,000 clones, 86% found once. The source was CD4+ or CD8+ T cells sorted from blood, collected in a trial of the OX40 agonist ivuxolimab. These receptors all stem from an adult with an advanced solid tumor such as melanoma, head and neck, liver or kidney cancer. Both conserved end residues are part of each CDR3. Fields, in order: CDR3 length, D gene, clone size, V gene, J gene, CDR3 DNA, CDR3 protein. A D gene is named only where the DNA matches it firmly. Clone size appears in some rows only: once, few, many, or a class for an expanded clone.

>15|.|.|TRBV5-1|TRBJ1-6
TGCGCCAGCAGTCGAAATCAGGAGAGGAATTCACCCCTCCACTTT
CASSRNQERNSPLHF
>16|.|once|TRBV9|TRBJ1-3
TGTGCCAGCAGCGTAATGGGGGTCCTCTCTGGAAACACCATATATTTT
CASSVMGVLSGNTIYF
>14|.|.|TRBV7-3|TRBJ1-1
TGTGCCAGCAGCCCCGGGTTGGGGAACACTGAAGCTTTCTTT
CASSPGLGNTEAFF
>11|.|.|TRBV20-1|TRBJ2-3
TGCAGTCCCAGGGGGGGGGATACGCAGTATTTT
CSPRGGDTQYF
>14|TRBD1|.|TRBV4-1|TRBJ1-1
TGCGCCAGCAGCCAGACAGGGGAGAACACTGAAGCTTTCTTT
CASSQTGENTEAFF
>15|.|.|TRBV5-4|TRBJ1-2
TGTGCCAGCAGCGATCAGGTTAGGGGACGAGGTGGCTACACCTTC
CASSDQVRGRGGYTF
>14|.|.|TRBV7-9|TRBJ1-1
TGTGCCAGCAGCTTAGTACTTGGGGACACTGAAGCTTTCTTT
CASSLVLGDTEAFF
>15|.|once|TRBV6-1|TRBJ2-1
TGTGCCAGCAGTGGACGGCCCATTTCCCTCAATGAGCAGTTCTTC
CASSGRPISLNEQFF
>13|.|once|TRBV5-1|TRBJ1-2
TGCGCCAGCAGACCGAATCTTAACTATGGCTACACCTTC
CASRPNLNYGYTF
>15|.|.|TRBV11-3|TRBJ2-5
TGTGCCAGCAGCTCTTCCGGGGCCCCGAGAGGGACCCAGTACTTC
CASSSSGAPRGTQYF
>16|TRBD1|.|TRBV5-5|TRBJ2-7
TGTGCCAGCAGCCTTCTCTTCGGGACAGGGGCCTACGAGCAGTACTTC
CASSLLFGTGAYEQYF
>13|TRBD1|.|TRBV5-1|TRBJ2-7
TGCGCCAGCCGCCGGGACAGGGTTTACGAGCAGTACTTC
CASRRDRVYEQYF
>14|TRBD2|.|TRBV28|TRBJ2-7
TGTGCCAGCAGCCTAGCGGGGGGGCTCTACGAGCAGTACTTC
CASSLAGGLYEQYF
>13|.|.|TRBV5-1|TRBJ2-7
TGCGCCAGCAGCTTGAGGTACGACAACGAGCAGTACTTC
CASSLRYDNEQYF
>14|.|few|TRBV7-3|TRBJ1-6
TGTGCCAGCAGCTTAGGGACATCGGGTTCACCCCTCCACTTT
CASSLGTSGSPLHF
>14|.|.|TRBV27|TRBJ2-3
TGTGCCAGCAGTCTCCTGGACGGAGTGGATACGCAGTATTTT
CASSLLDGVDTQYF
>14|TRBD1|.|TRBV10-2|TRBJ2-1
TGCGCCAGCAGTGGATCGGACAGGGGTCGTGAGCAGTTCTTC
CASSGSDRGREQFF
>19|.|.|TRBV5-1|TRBJ1-4
TGCGCCAGCAGCCCGGGACGGCAAACCAGCCGGGCAACTAATGAAAAACTGTTTTTT
CASSPGRQTSRATNEKLFF
>15|.|.|TRBV5-1|TRBJ2-1
TGCGCCAGCAGCTGGGGTGGGGTTGATTACAATGAGCAGTTCTTC
CASSWGGVDYNEQFF
>17|.|.|TRBV10-3|TRBJ1-2
TGTGCCATCAGTGTGGGGGGGTCAACTGCGACTAACTATGGCTACACCTTC
CAISVGGSTATNYGYTF
>13|.|few|TRBV10-3|TRBJ1-6
TGTGCCGTACAGGGCTCCTATAATTCACCCCTCCACTTT
CAVQGSYNSPLHF
>16|TRBD1|.|TRBV5-6|TRBJ1-1
TGTGCCAGCAGCTTGGGCCCTTCAGGGGGTGGGGCTGAAGCTTTCTTT
CASSLGPSGGGAEAFF
>15|TRBD1|.|TRBV6-1|TRBJ1-5
TGTGCCAGCAGTGAAGACAGGGGGGGAAATCAGCCCCAGCATTTT
CASSEDRGGNQPQHF
>14|.|.|TRBV27|TRBJ1-2
TGTGCCAGCAGTCATAACAGGGCAGCGAATGGCTACACCTTC
CASSHNRAANGYTF
>13|TRBD1|.|TRBV27|TRBJ1-5
TGTGCCAGCAGCCACGACAGGGATCAGCCCCAGCATTTT
CASSHDRDQPQHF
>11|.|once|TRBV5-5|TRBJ2-5
TGTGCCAGCAGCTTGGCAGAGACCCAGTACTTC
CASSLAETQYF
>12|TRBD2|.|TRBV18|TRBJ2-3
TGTGCCAGCTCACCACCTAGCGGGGGCGCGTATTTT
CASSPPSGGAYF
>13|.|.|TRBV7-2|TRBJ2-5
TGTGCCAGCAGCTTTCGCCCCTCGGAGACCCAGTACTTC
CASSFRPSETQYF
>15|.|.|TRBV7-9|TRBJ2-2
TGTGCCAGCAGAATCAGGGGCACGAACACCGGGGAGCTGTTTTTT
CASRIRGTNTGELFF
>15|.|.|TRBV30|TRBJ1-2
TGTGCCTGGAGACCCGACATGAAGCCTTCCTATGGCTACACCTTC
CAWRPDMKPSYGYTF
>16|.|.|TRBV18|TRBJ1-1
TGTGCCAGCTCCCTAGCAGGGCAGGTCATGAACACTGAAGCTTTCTTT
CASSLAGQVMNTEAFF
>14|TRBD2|once|TRBV7-3|TRBJ2-3
TGTGCCAGCAGCGGGGGGGGGAGCACAGATACGCAGTATTTT
CASSGGGSTDTQYF
>14|TRBD2|.|TRBV7-2|TRBJ2-3
TGTGCCAGCAGCCTCGGCGGGGGGGTAGATACGCAGTATTTT
CASSLGGGVDTQYF
>17|TRBD2|once|TRBV28|TRBJ2-5
TGTGCCAGCAGTCGCGGACTAGCGGTAATGTACCAAGAGACCCAGTACTTC
CASSRGLAVMYQETQYF
>13|.|.|TRBV6-5|TRBJ1-1
TGTGCCAGCACCCCACCGGGGGGAACTGAAGCTTTCTTT
CASTPPGGTEAFF
>14|.|.|TRBV6-5|TRBJ1-1
TGTGCCAGCAGTCCAGGGTTCGGCGACACTGAAGCTTTCTTT
CASSPGFGDTEAFF
>14|.|.|TRBV7-2|TRBJ2-5
TGTGCCAGCAGTGATAGACAGTGGCAAGAGACCCAGTACTTC
CASSDRQWQETQYF
>14|.|.|TRBV7-9|TRBJ1-1
TGTGCCAGCAGCTTGGCACTCGCGAACACTGAAGCTTTCTTT
CASSLALANTEAFF
>16|.|.|TRBV5-4|TRBJ1-6
TGTGCCAGCAGCTTGGATCCCGGACAGACCAATTCACCCCTCCACTTT
CASSLDPGQTNSPLHF
>16|.|.|TRBV6-6|TRBJ2-1
TGTGCCAGCCGCCGAGGTGGGGGGACAAAACACAATGAGCAGTTCTTC
CASRRGGGTKHNEQFF
>15|.|.|TRBV28|TRBJ1-1
TGTGCCAGCAGTTTATTTGGACAGATGAACACTGAAGCTTTCTTT
CASSLFGQMNTEAFF
>14|.|.|TRBV9|TRBJ2-3
TGTGCCAGCAAAGAAGGGGAGGGCACAGATACGCAGTATTTT
CASKEGEGTDTQYF
>14|.|.|TRBV5-1|TRBJ2-5
TGCGCCAGCAGCTTGTGGCAAACCCGGGAGACCCAGTACTTC
CASSLWQTRETQYF
>17|TRBD1|.|TRBV5-5|TRBJ1-3
TGTGCCAGCAGCTCTAATATGGGACAGGGAGGCGGAAACACCATATATTTT
CASSSNMGQGGGNTIYF
>15|.|.|TRBV28|TRBJ1-1
TGTGCCAGCAGTACACCCGGGACATGGAACACTGAAGCTTTCTTT
CASSTPGTWNTEAFF
>14|.|few|TRBV7-9|TRBJ2-7
TGTGCCAGCAGCGGTGGGGCCGGGACCTACGAGCAGTACTTC
CASSGGAGTYEQYF
>13|TRBD1|.|TRBV6-6|TRBJ1-4
TGTGCCAGTGGGGACAGGGGGAATGAAAAACTGTTTTTT
CASGDRGNEKLFF
>12|.|.|TRBV10-3|TRBJ2-7
TGTGCCATCAGTGACGTTACCTACGAGCAGTACTTC
CAISDVTYEQYF
>15|.|.|TRBV19|TRBJ2-3
TGTGCCAGTACCCAGGGGGGCAGGGCCGGAGATACGCAGTATTTT
CASTQGGRAGDTQYF
>15|TRBD1|once|TRBV7-9|TRBJ1-1
TGTGCCAGCAGCTTACTCTCAGGGGGGAACACTGAAGCTTTCTTT
CASSLLSGGNTEAFF
>14|TRBD1|.|TRBV6-4|TRBJ1-2
TGTGCCAGCAGAAGACAGGGTGGGGCGGACGGCTACACCTTC
CASRRQGGADGYTF
>14|TRBD1|.|TRBV9|TRBJ1-4
TGTGCCAGCAGCCCGCAGGGGGTTAATGAAAAACTGTTTTTT
CASSPQGVNEKLFF
>13|.|once|TRBV28|TRBJ1-2
TGTGCCAGCAGTCCCTCAACGGCCTATGGCTACACCTTC
CASSPSTAYGYTF
>14|.|.|TRBV5-8|TRBJ1-4
TGTGCCAGCTACCCATTATATCGTCCAGAAAAACTGTTTTTT
CASYPLYRPEKLFF